The rows below give T cell receptor beta chains drawn from one sample of a study of T-cell memory formation after mild COVID-19. One entry per CDR3 protein, called by TCRdb with MiXCR from the 5' RACE reads. The repertoire holds 270,000 or so distinct CDR3 sequences, approximately 15% seen once, with more than 20% in the top ten. Sequencing was carried out using PBMCs or a T cell subset sorted from them (not recorded which). The receptor set was obtained from a man aged 18-30 years who had mild COVID-19 (a few samples of this study predate the infection). Cell type and time point are not known. The conserved cysteine and the conserved F or W are not part of the CDR3 here. Expanded clones are given a class, and other clones once, few, many or no size at all.

J gene	V gene	clone size	CDR3 protein
TRBJ2-5	TRBV6-2/TRBV6-3	-	ASKAQGVQETQY
TRBJ2-5	TRBV7-7	-	ASSPRAGHGTQY
TRBJ1-1	TRBV18	-	ASSPSREAF
TRBJ1-2	TRBV12-3/TRBV12-4	few	ASSPTGAHIYGYT
TRBJ1-1	TRBV29-1	-	SVERGGVNTEAF
TRBJ2-1	TRBV6-1	-	ASRQTGAGEQF
TRBJ1-1	TRBV6-5	many	ASSYRVNTEAF
TRBJ1-1	TRBV25-1	-	ASSDPGTDRRC
TRBJ2-7	TRBV9	-	ASSVGASGTEYEQY
TRBJ2-3	TRBV20-1	many	SGQNRATDTQY
TRBJ1-5	TRBV10-2	few	ASSGYNFRGTGRNQPQH
TRBJ1-6	TRBV7-9	few	ASSSARGGRLDRTSLH
TRBJ1-4	TRBV5-1	-	ASSPEGFHEKLF
TRBJ1-2	TRBV27	many	ASKPGGAFGYT
TRBJ2-7	TRBV4-2	few	ASSQVLGYEQY
TRBJ1-1	TRBV10-2	-	ASSGGANTEAF
TRBJ2-2	TRBV7-3	few	ASSRDSQTGELF
TRBJ2-5	TRBV7-2	many	ASSLLAAQETQY